This T cell receptor (beta chain) is from a study of technical replicates of blood from a few donors. CDR1 and CDR2 (germline): LNHDA, SQIVND (reference sequence). This CDR3 comprises 15 residues. The trim removed 4 bases at V and 0 bases at J, leaving 3 bases unmatched. Profiled with immunoSEQ multiplex PCR; TCRdb holds only in-frame clones, not every one. The repertoire holds 70,000 to 95,000 clones, with approximately 95% as singletons. The origin of this receptor is a human donor in good health. Sequenced material: T cells isolated from PBMCs. This chain connects TRBV19 to TRBJ1-1; 9 nucleotides match TRBD1. CDR3 bases: TGTGCCAGTAGTACCGGACAGGGGTTGAACACTGAAGCTTTCTTT. It codes for CASSTGQGLNTEAFF.